The 23 T cell receptor beta chains in this list originate from one sample, sequenced in a study of blood T cells in healthy people across ages. A sample-barcoded 5' primer and a J-beta primer mix were used in a second PCR of roughly 6 to 12 cycles. TCRdb fed the 5' RACE reads into MiXCR, producing one record per CDR3 protein. The data contain 800,000 to 950,000 distinct CDR3 sequences, roughly 29% of them singletons. This sample also belongs to another study, concerning T cells of mothers and their children.

The sample taken for sequencing was blood. The origin of the receptors is a woman aged 35 to 49 in good health.

Of note for this clonotype: Given a much more abundant clone one base away, this may be a read error. V is TRBV20-1 and J is TRBJ2-1, with 12 bases aligning to TRBD2. Per germline, CDR1 DFQATT and CDR2 SNEGSKA (reference sequence). The CDR3 is 16 residues long. CDR3 coding DNA: TGCAGTGCTCGTCGACTAGCGGGGGTGCGTTACAATGAGCAGGTCTTC. Its translation is CSARRLAGVRYNEQVF.

The chain employs TRBV29-1 and TRBJ1-1, with 8 bases matching TRBD1. CDR1 and CDR2 (germline): SQVTM, ANQGSEA. Losses at the gene ends were 0 bases for V and 5 bases for J; bases not matched to a gene: 5. This CDR3 has 14 residues. CDR3 residues: CSVEEPNRGTEAFF. DNA of the CDR3: TGCAGCGTTGAAGAGCCCAACAGGGGGACTGAAGCTTTCTTT.

The sample holds a few counts of this clonotype. The genes are TRBV30 and TRBJ2-3; D unresolved. The V gene's germline CDR1 is GTSNPN and CDR2 SVGIG (reference sequence). V was trimmed by 4 bases and J by 6 bases, leaving 11 bases between them. The CDR3 totals 12 residues. The CDR3 loop is CAWNAGTDTQYF. The DNA for the CDR3 is TGTGCCTGGAATGCCGGTACCGATACGCAGTATTTT.

This clonotype was seen more than once but under ten times. This chain links TRBV9 with TRBJ1-6; D is ambiguous. Germline CDR1 and CDR2: SGDLS and YYNGEE. Trimming left V 0 bases short and J 8 bases short, with 15 bases between. The CDR3 covers 16 residues. The CDR3 sequence: CASSVGGGGIYSPLHF. The DNA for the CDR3 is TGTGCCAGCAGCGTAGGGGGAGGTGGGATTTATTCACCCCTCCACTTT.

This clonotype occurred a few times. The genes are TRBV3-1 and TRBJ2-7; 14 positions agree with TRBD2. The CDR3 runs 16 residues. Germline values: CDR1 LGHDT, CDR2 YNNKEL (reference sequence). Trimming cost V 2 bases and J 9 bases; bases outside gene matches: 9. The CDR3 loop reads CASSQTGLAGAGGQYF. DNA of the CDR3: TGTGCCAGCAGCCAAACGGGACTAGCGGGAGCCGGGGGGCAGTACTTC.

Only a few counts were recorded for this clonotype. V is TRBV12-3 or TRBV12-4 and J is TRBJ2-5, with a possible D match to TRBD1 (6 bases). The CDR3 loop spans 16 amino acids. Deletions cut 0 bases from V and 4 bases from J, with 15 bases between. As DNA, the CDR3 is TGTGCCAGCAGTTTAGCGCTCCCGGGACAACGAGAGACCCAGTACTTC. Protein product: CASSLALPGQRETQYF.

This chain links TRBV28 with TRBJ1-5, with TRBD1 as a possible D gene (5 bases). The germline gives CDR1 MDHEN, CDR2 SYDVKM. The germline V and J ends were trimmed by 6 bases and 11 bases, with 26 bases remaining between them. The CDR3 runs to 16 residues. The CDR3 coding sequence is TGTGCCAGCAGCCGAGGGACTAGCGGGGGTCAAGAGACCCAGCATTTT. Translation gives CASSRGTSGGQETQHF.

This clonotype was seen only a few times. The gene calls are TRBV2 and TRBJ2-1; weak D call: TRBD2 (5 bases). The CDR3 totals 14 residues. Trimming removed 6 bases from V and 3 bases from J, with 12 bases in between. The V gene's germline CDR1 is SNHLY and CDR2 FYNNEI. The CDR3 sequence: CASSPTRGYNEQFF. CDR3 DNA: TGTGCCAGCAGCCCCACCCGGGGCTACAATGAGCAGTTCTTC.

At least ten counts were recorded for this clonotype. The chain uses TRBV7-2 and TRBJ2-7, with D perhaps matching TRBD1 or TRBD2 (5 bases each). The CDR3 contains 13 residues. Between the trimmed V and J ends, which lost 1 base and 5 bases, there was a span of 9 bases. CDR1 and CDR2 from the germline V gene are SGHTA and FQGNSA. CDR3 residues: CASSLVGVNEQYF. In nucleotides, the CDR3 is TGTGCCAGCAGCTTAGTGGGGGTCAACGAGCAGTACTTC.

J is TRBJ1-2 and V is TRBV15, with D unresolved. The V and J ends lost 0 bases and 4 bases respectively, with 9 bases between them. Germline CDR1 and CDR2: LNHNV and YYDKDF (reference sequence). The CDR3 loop spans 14 amino acids. CDR3 residues: CATSRDEQTYGYTF. The CDR3 bases are TGTGCCACCAGCAGAGATGAACAGACCTATGGCTACACCTTC.

This clonotype was picked up a small number of times. This rearrangement joins TRBV28 to TRBJ2-1, with 10 bases lining up with TRBD2. Trimming removed 11 bases from V and 12 bases from J; junction bases left unmatched: 19. Per the germline V gene, CDR1 is MDHEN and CDR2 is SYDVKM. The CDR3 consists of 15 residues. In DNA, the CDR3 is TGTGCCGGCATTGAGGGTTCTAGCGGGGGTGGTCCGCAGTTCTTC. Protein product: CAGIEGSSGGGPQFF.

Only a few counts were recorded for this clonotype. The V call is TRBV7-9, the J call TRBJ2-3; 8 bases are a match to TRBD1. The CDR3 runs to 13 residues. Trimming at V came to 9 bases and at J to 4 bases, leaving 6 bases not matched to a gene. Germline V lookup: CDR1 SEHNR, CDR2 FQNEAQ (reference sequence). Here the CDR3 DNA reads TGTGCCAGAGGACAGGGCGGCGCAGATACGCAGTATTTT. This sequence encodes CARGQGGADTQYF.

Concerning this clonotype: Being one base from a much bigger clone, this may be a read error. V and J are TRBV12-3 or TRBV12-4 and TRBJ2-4, with D perhaps TRBD2 (6 bases). The CDR3 covers 16 residues. Trimming cost V 5 bases and J 13 bases, with 27 bases left between them. The CDR3 here is CASSRVGGVSYNEQYF. The DNA for the CDR3 is TGTGCCAGCAGTCGAGTTGGCGGGGTATCCTACAATGAGCAGTACTTC.

V and J are TRBV20-1 and TRBJ2-3, with D perhaps matching TRBD2 (6 bases). The CDR3 is made up of 16 amino acids. Germline CDR1 is DFQATT and CDR2 is SNEGSKA (reference sequence). Between the trimmed V and J ends, which lost 0 bases and 1 base, there was a span of 14 bases. For the CDR3, the DNA is TGCAGTGCTAGAGATCCTGGGGCTAGCGGCACAGATACGCAGTATTTT. Translating it yields CSARDPGASGTDTQYF.

This clonotype was detected only a few times. V gene TRBV7-9 combines with J gene TRBJ1-1, with a weak D call TRBD1 (6 bases). V was pared by 8 bases and J by 5 bases, with 15 bases between. The germline gives CDR1 SEHNR, CDR2 FQNEAQ (reference sequence). The length of the CDR3 is 13 residues. CDR3 nucleotide sequence: TGTGCCAGCGGACAGCGGAGGGGAACTGAAGCTTTCTTT. Translation: CASGQRRGTEAFF. The variable domain in full, completed from reference TRBV7-9 and TRBJ1-1, reads DTGVSQNPRHKITKRGQNVTFRCDPISEHNRLYWYRQTLGQGPEFLTYFQNEAQLEKSRLLSDRFSAERPKGSFSTLEIQRTEQGDSAMYLCASGQRRGTEAFFGQGTRLTVV.

This clonotype occurred a few times. The chain couples TRBV20-1 to TRBJ1-2, with unresolved D. This CDR3 is 12 amino acids long. V lost 7 bases, J lost 5 bases, and 14 bases lay in between. CDR1 DFQATT and CDR2 SNEGSKA come from the germline V gene (reference sequence). In DNA, the CDR3 is TGCAGTGTCCCCCGACGACAATATGGCTACACCTTC. It codes for CSVPRRQYGYTF.

In its sample, this clonotype was seen many times. The J gene is TRBJ2-1, the V gene TRBV7-6; D unclear. Germline V gives CDR1 SGHVS, CDR2 FNYEAQ. CDR3 size: 14 residues. The ends were cut back, 5 bases at V and 6 bases at J, with 14 bases in the middle. The CDR3 here is CASSRLGPFNEQFF. The DNA of the CDR3 is TGTGCCAGCAGCCGACTCGGCCCTTTCAATGAGCAGTTCTTC. Full variable domain (outside the CDR3, taken from reference TRBV7-6 and TRBJ2-1): GAGVSQSPRYKVTKRGQDVALRCDPISGHVSLYWYRQALGQGPEFLTYFNYEAQQDKSGLPNDRFSAERPEGSISTLTIQRTEQRDSAMYRCASSRLGPFNEQFFGPGTRLTVL.

V gene TRBV5-1 combines with J gene TRBJ2-3; D is perhaps TRBD2 (5 bases). The CDR3 consists of 16 residues. Trimming left V 0 bases short and J 2 bases short, with 13 bases between. Germline assignment: CDR1 SGHRS and CDR2 YFSETQ. CDR3 region: CASSLVAGSPTDTQYF. CDR3 DNA: TGCGCCAGCAGCTTGGTCGCGGGTTCTCCCACAGATACGCAGTATTTT. Variable domain in full (rest from reference TRBV5-1 and TRBJ2-3): KAGVTQTPRYLIKTRGQQVTLSCSPISGHRSVSWYQQTPGQGLQFLFEYFSETQRNKGNFPGRFSGRQFSNSRSEMNVSTLELGDSALYLCASSLVAGSPTDTQYFGPGTRLTVL.

This clonotype was observed a few times. This chain links TRBV7-2 with TRBJ1-1; a possible D gene is TRBD1 (5 bases). Per the germline V gene, CDR1 is SGHTA and CDR2 is FQGNSA. This CDR3 spans 16 amino acids. V lost 5 bases and J 2 bases, leaving 18 bases between the germline ends. CDR3 nucleotide sequence: TGTGCCAGCAGCCTTGCCCAGGGACGGACAAACACTGAAGCTTTCTTT. This codes for CASSLAQGRTNTEAFF.

The DNA of the CDR3 is TGTGCCAGCAGCCAAGAAAGTACACGATACTGCAATGAGCAGTTCTTC. Protein product: CASSQESTRYCNEQFF. The rearrangement links TRBV4-2 to TRBJ2-1; D is undetermined. The ends were cut back, 0 bases at V and 6 bases at J, with 15 bases in the middle. The CDR3 is 16 residues long. Germline assignment: CDR1 LGHNA and CDR2 YNFKEQ.

On this clonotype itself: The junction shows a germline mismatch at one end, possibly a read error. The rearrangement links TRBV27 to TRBJ2-5; the match to TRBD2 covers 8 bases. The CDR3 has 15 residues. Germline CDR1 and CDR2: MNHEY and SMNVEV (reference sequence). The CDR3 sequence is CTSSLAGRTQETQYF. The CDR3 DNA reads TGTACCAGCAGTTTAGCGGGACGGACCCAAGAGACCCAGTACTTC.

For this clonotype: A read error may be the cause here, since a much bigger clone is one base away. V is TRBV20-1 and J is TRBJ2-4, with D unresolved. TRBJ2-7 explains the end of the DNA better; the J call may be wrong. The CDR3 has 14 amino acids. Germline CDR1 and CDR2: DFQATT and SNEGSKA (reference sequence). The CDR3 sequence: CSARDPLQVYEQYF. CDR3 bases: TGCAGTGCTAGAGATCCCCTGCAGGTCTACGAGCAGTACTTC.

The sample holds many counts of this clonotype. The rearrangement links TRBV10-3 to TRBJ2-5; D is ambiguous. This CDR3 is 11 amino acids long. Germline loops: CDR1 ENHRY, CDR2 SYGVKD. Trimming removed 11 bases at V and 3 bases at J, with 10 bases between. The CDR3 protein is CAPLQKETQYF. The DNA for the CDR3 is TGTGCCCCGCTACAAAAAGAGACCCAGTACTTC.